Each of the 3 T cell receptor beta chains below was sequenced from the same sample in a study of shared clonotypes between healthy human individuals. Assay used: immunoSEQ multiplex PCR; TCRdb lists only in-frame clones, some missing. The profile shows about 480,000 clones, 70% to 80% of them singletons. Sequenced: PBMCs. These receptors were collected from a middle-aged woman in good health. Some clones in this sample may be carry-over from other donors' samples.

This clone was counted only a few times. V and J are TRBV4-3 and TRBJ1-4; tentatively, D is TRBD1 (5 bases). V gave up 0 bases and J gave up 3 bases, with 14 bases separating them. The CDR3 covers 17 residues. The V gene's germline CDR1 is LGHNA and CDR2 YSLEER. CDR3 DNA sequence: TGCGCCAGCAGCCAAGATCTTGCGGGACGGTCTAATGAAAAACTGTTTTTT. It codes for CASSQDLAGRSNEKLFF.

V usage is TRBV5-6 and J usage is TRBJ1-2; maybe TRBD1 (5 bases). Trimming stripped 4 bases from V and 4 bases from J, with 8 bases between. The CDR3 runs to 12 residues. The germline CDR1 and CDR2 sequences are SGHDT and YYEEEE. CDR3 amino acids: CASSPGGYGYTF. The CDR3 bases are TGTGCCAGCAGCCCGGGGGGCTATGGCTACACCTTC. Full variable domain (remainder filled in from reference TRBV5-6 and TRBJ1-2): DAGVTQSPTHLIKTRGQQVTLRCSPKSGHDTVSWYQQALGQGPQFIFQYYEEEERQRGNFPDRFSGHQFPNYSSELNVNALLLGDSALYLCASSPGGYGYTFGSGTRLTVV.

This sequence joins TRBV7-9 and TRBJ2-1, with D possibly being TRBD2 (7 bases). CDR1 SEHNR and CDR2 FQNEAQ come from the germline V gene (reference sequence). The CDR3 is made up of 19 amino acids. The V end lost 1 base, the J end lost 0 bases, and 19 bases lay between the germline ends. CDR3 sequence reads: CASSLEGGPSQYSYNEQFF. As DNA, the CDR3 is TGTGCCAGCAGCTTAGAGGGGGGGCCAAGCCAATACTCCTACAATGAGCAGTTCTTC.